The present TCR beta chain was sequenced within a study of T cell responses to AZD1222 COVID-19 vaccine. Whole-study results and caveats: Donors were chiefly white British, with a greater number of females, and clonal diversity was perhaps underestimated. The reported proportion of spike-specific TCRs targeting unmutated variant regions was nearly half. Baseline serology detected seropositivity in only six AZD1222 recipients.

This clone was observed a few times. Its antigen is unknown. CDR3 length: 15 residues. Germline V gene sequence: CDR1 SGHNT, CDR2 YYREEE (reference sequence). V dropped 2 bases and J dropped 5; count of bases not matched to a gene: 9. Produced via immunoSEQ multiplex PCR; TCRdb's table is partial and in-frame only. The profile shows tens of thousands of clones, less than 90% of them singletons. This material consisted of peripheral blood, taken on day 0 of AZD1222 vaccination. V is TRBV5-4 and J is TRBJ1-2; the match to TRBD1 covers 7 bases. The clonotype was recovered from an adult in good health. CDR3 amino acids: CASSFSRGQSYGYTF. Here the CDR3 DNA reads TGTGCCAGCAGCTTTTCCCGGGGACAGAGTTATGGCTACACCTTC.